Below are 16 T cell receptor beta chains sequenced from a single sample in a study of blood T cell repertoires in COVID-19 (TCRdb year 2020). Library generation was performed with the immunoSEQ multiplex PCR assay. TCRdb holds this immuneACCESS table with in-frame rearrangements only. Some clones are missing; in checked studies, unresolved V genes explain under half, and the rest has no known cause. Counted in this sample were roughly 250,000 clones; around nine tenths of them appeared once. The ten largest clones take up around 2.2% of the sample. Sequencing input: peripheral blood. The source of these receptors is a woman in her thirties or forties who had recovered from COVID-19.

The chain couples TRBV24-1 to TRBJ2-3, with a possible D match to TRBD2 (5 bases). Germline V gene lookup returns CDR1 KGHDR and CDR2 SFDVKD. V lost 4 bases to trimming and J lost 2 bases, with 12 bases between them. The length of the CDR3 is 15 residues. Here the CDR3 DNA reads TGTGCCACCAGTGACCCAGCGGACGTCACAGATACGCAGTATTTT. This codes for CATSDPADVTDTQYF.

The chain combines TRBV12-3 or TRBV12-4 with TRBJ2-2; D is unclear. This CDR3 region has 13 residues. The V and J ends lost 5 bases and 4 bases respectively, with 8 bases between them. This CDR3 reads CASSGQITGELFF. CDR3 DNA: TGTGCCAGCAGTGGCCAGATCACCGGGGAGCTGTTTTTT.

This chain links TRBV28 with TRBJ2-3, with 10 bases that match TRBD1. Per germline, CDR1 MDHEN and CDR2 SYDVKM. J lost 4 bases, V lost 10 bases, and 8 bases had no gene match. The length of the CDR3 is 14 residues. The CDR3 spells CATSPGQGSDTQYF. The CDR3, as DNA: TGTGCCACTTCCCCGGGACAGGGGTCAGATACGCAGTATTTT.

The chain joins TRBV7-2 to TRBJ1-2; D gene unclear. Germline assignment: CDR1 SGHTA and CDR2 FQGNSA. Trimming cost V 5 bases and J 4 bases, with 17 bases left between them. The CDR3 is 15 amino acids. CDR3 sequence: CASSQGYGLRYGYTF. In DNA, the CDR3 is TGTGCCAGCAGCCAAGGCTACGGACTTCGCTATGGCTACACCTTC. Full variable domain (outside the CDR3, taken from reference TRBV7-2 and TRBJ1-2): GAGVSQSPSNKVTEKGKDVELRCDPISGHTALYWYRQSLGQGLEFLIYFQGNSAPDKSGLPSDRFSAERTGGSVSTLTIQRTQQEDSAVYLCASSQGYGLRYGYTFGSGTRLTVV.

The sample holds one count of this clone. This sequence joins TRBV7-9 and TRBJ1-3, with TRBD1 identical over 8 bases. Trimming at V came to 4 bases and at J to 7 bases, leaving 18 bases not matched to a gene. Germline V gives CDR1 SEHNR, CDR2 FQNEAQ (reference sequence). The CDR3 is 18 residues long. This CDR3 reads CASSYGTGTPGAGNTIYF. Written as DNA, the CDR3 is TGTGCCAGCAGCTATGGGACAGGAACCCCCGGCGCCGGGAACACCATATATTTT.

The J gene is TRBJ2-4, the V gene TRBV6-1, with a possible D match to TRBD2 (6 bases). Trimming removed 1 base from V and 3 bases from J, with 16 bases in between. CDR3 size: 17 residues. Germline lookup yields CDR1 MNHNS and CDR2 SASEGT. As DNA, the CDR3 is TGTGCCAGCAGTGAAGAGTGGCGGGAATTGGGCAAAAACATTCAGTACTTC. This gives the protein CASSEEWRELGKNIQYF.

J is TRBJ2-7 and V is TRBV28; possibly TRBD1 for D (6 bases). CDR1 is MDHEN and CDR2 is SYDVKM in the germline V gene. The CDR3 length is 14 residues. The germline V and J ends were trimmed by 6 bases and 4 bases, with 16 bases remaining between them. CDR3 region: CASSPLGARYEQYF. The DNA of the CDR3 is TGTGCCAGCAGCCCCCTGGGGGCTAGGTACGAGCAGTACTTC.

The chain recombines TRBV19 with TRBJ1-5; 8 bases agree with TRBD1. The CDR3 has 15 amino acids. The germline gives CDR1 LNHDA, CDR2 SQIVND (reference sequence). Trimming took 3 bases from V and 7 from J; bases not matched to a gene: 8. The CDR3 region has the DNA TGTGCCAGTAGTATCGTAACAGGGGGAAGGCAGCCCCAGCATTTT. The encoded protein is CASSIVTGGRQPQHF.

This clone has only a few counts. Distinct nucleotide sequences in the sample also encode this CDR3. This chain connects TRBV10-3 to TRBJ2-7; possible D gene TRBD1, 7 bases. The germline V gene encodes CDR1 ENHRY and CDR2 SYGVKD. The CDR3 spans 14 residues. V was shortened by 6 bases and J by 0 bases, with 12 bases between the two germline ends. The chain's CDR3 is CAIRSGGGSYEQYF. In DNA, the CDR3 is TGTGCCATCAGGTCAGGGGGAGGCTCCTACGAGCAGTACTTC.

This chain links TRBV25-1 with TRBJ2-3; no definite D call. The CDR3 runs to 16 residues. V was cut by 3 bases and J by 2 bases, with 15 bases left in between. In germline, CDR1 is MGHDK, CDR2 SYGVNS. This chain's CDR3 is CASSDSSASDTDTQYF. As DNA, the CDR3 is TGTGCCAGCAGTGATTCTTCAGCGAGCGACACAGATACGCAGTATTTT.

CDR3 nucleotide sequence: TGTGCCAGAGAGGGGGTAGTCTCGTACCAAGAGACCCAGTACTTC. Its translation is CAREGVVSYQETQYF. V and J are TRBV21-1 and TRBJ2-5; no DNA check was done on the table's D call, TRBD1. TRBV21-1 is a pseudogene locus. CDR3 length equals 15 residues.

The rearrangement links TRBV6-5 to TRBJ2-7; 8 positions match TRBD1. Trimming at V came to 5 bases and at J to 2 bases, leaving 5 bases not matched to a gene. The CDR3 sequence is 14 residues long. CDR1 MNHEY and CDR2 SVGAGI come from the germline V gene. The CDR3 reads CASSPRGPAYEQYF. As DNA, the CDR3 is TGTGCCAGCAGTCCCAGGGGGCCCGCCTACGAGCAGTACTTC.

The chain is built from TRBV7-9 and TRBJ2-5; TRBD1 agrees at 8 bases. CDR3 length equals 16 residues. Germline V gives CDR1 SEHNR, CDR2 FQNEAQ (reference sequence). J lost 5 bases, V lost 1 base, and 9 bases had no gene match. The CDR3 protein is CASSLGAGGRGETQYF. The CDR3 nucleotides read TGTGCCAGCAGCTTAGGGGCAGGGGGCAGAGGGGAGACCCAGTACTTC.

The chain links TRBV6-5 to TRBJ1-2; 7 positions agree with TRBD1. The CDR3 runs to 14 residues. The germline V gene encodes CDR1 MNHEY and CDR2 SVGAGI. Trimming removed 4 bases from V and 3 bases from J; junction bases left unmatched: 5. DNA for the CDR3: TGTGCCAGCAGTTCAACAGGGGTGGACTATGGCTACACCTTC. This codes for CASSSTGVDYGYTF.

The chain has TRBV19 and TRBJ2-2; 8 positions agree with TRBD2. The CDR3 totals 14 residues. The junction had 7 bases not matched to a gene; V was cut back by 6 bases and J by 7 bases. CDR1 is LNHDA and CDR2 is SQIVND in the germline V gene (reference sequence). In DNA, the CDR3 is TGTGCCAGTAGGCTTCGGGAGGGCCACGGGGAGCTGTTTTTT. Translating it yields CASRLREGHGELFF.

With respect to this clone: This specimen includes other DNA sequences encoding the same CDR3. The chain is built from TRBV28 and TRBJ2-7; D is perhaps TRBD1 (6 bases). V shed 3 bases and J shed 5 bases, with 14 bases lying between them. Germline CDR1 reads MDHEN; CDR2 reads SYDVKM. The CDR3 totals 14 residues. CDR3 sequence: CASSFGGASHEQYF. CDR3 bases: TGTGCCAGCAGTTTTGGGGGCGCGAGCCACGAGCAGTACTTC.